Listed below are T cell receptor beta chains from one sample, sequenced in a study of blood T cell repertoires in COVID-19. Method: immunoSEQ multiplex PCR; TCRdb's copy keeps in-frame clones and lacks some. Here the sample spans about 180,000 clones, more than 75% being singletons. The sequenced sample was PBMCs or T cells enriched from blood (not recorded which). These receptors came from a woman between 50 and 59 years old who had recovered from COVID-19. The CDR3 runs from the conserved cysteine through the conserved F or W. Fields, in order: clone size, J gene, D gene, V gene, CDR3 protein, CDR3 DNA. A D gene is named only where the DNA matches it firmly. For some rows the clone size is stated as once, few or many, or as a class when expanded; others skip it.

abundance: -
j_gene: TRBJ2-3
d_gene: TRBD2
v_gene: TRBV7-2
CDR3aa: CASSFTSGRAIDTQYF
CDR3nt: TGTGCCAGCAGCTTCACTAGCGGGAGGGCAATAGATACGCAGTATTTT

abundance: -
j_gene: TRBJ2-3
d_gene: -
v_gene: TRBV5-4
CDR3aa: CASKLMGAGDTQYF
CDR3nt: TGTGCCAGCAAACTGATGGGGGCAGGGGATACGCAGTATTTT

abundance: -
j_gene: TRBJ2-3
d_gene: -
v_gene: TRBV7-2
CDR3aa: CASSVEGRRDTQYF
CDR3nt: TGTGCCAGCAGCGTCGAGGGTCGGAGAGATACGCAGTATTTT

abundance: -
j_gene: TRBJ2-7
d_gene: TRBD1
v_gene: TRBV7-2
CDR3aa: CASSSTGYEQYF
CDR3nt: TGTGCCAGCAGCTCGACAGGGTACGAGCAGTACTTC

abundance: -
j_gene: TRBJ1-1
d_gene: -
v_gene: TRBV30
CDR3aa: CAWTRVWNTEAFF
CDR3nt: TGTGCCTGGACCCGGGTTTGGAACACTGAAGCTTTCTTT

abundance: once
j_gene: TRBJ1-1
d_gene: -
v_gene: TRBV19
CDR3aa: CASSIDKPAGNTEAFF
CDR3nt: TGTGCCAGTAGTATAGATAAACCCGCGGGGAACACTGAAGCTTTCTTT

abundance: -
j_gene: TRBJ2-2
d_gene: -
v_gene: TRBV2
CDR3aa: CASSGLNTGELFF
CDR3nt: TGTGCCAGCAGTGGACTTAACACCGGGGAGCTGTTTTTT

abundance: -
j_gene: TRBJ2-2
d_gene: TRBD1
v_gene: TRBV10-3
CDR3aa: CAISESLNSGQGRNTGELFF
CDR3nt: TGTGCCATCAGTGAGTCGCTAAATTCGGGACAGGGGCGGAACACCGGGGAGCTGTTTTTT

abundance: -
j_gene: TRBJ2-1
d_gene: TRBD2
v_gene: TRBV30
CDR3aa: CAWRTSGSGDEQFF
CDR3nt: TGTGCCTGGAGGACTAGCGGGAGTGGAGATGAGCAGTTCTTC

abundance: once
j_gene: TRBJ2-2
d_gene: TRBD1
v_gene: TRBV6-7
CDR3aa: CARQGTGAASATGELFF
CDR3nt: TGTGCCAGGCAAGGGACAGGGGCGGCCTCCGCGACCGGGGAGCTGTTTTTT

abundance: -
j_gene: TRBJ1-5
d_gene: TRBD1
v_gene: TRBV7-9
CDR3aa: CASSLAHPGGASQPQHF
CDR3nt: TGTGCCAGCAGCTTAGCGCATCCAGGGGGCGCCAGCCAGCCCCAGCATTTT

abundance: -
j_gene: TRBJ2-3
d_gene: -
v_gene: TRBV15
CDR3aa: CATSSDIADASTDTQYF
CDR3nt: TGTGCCACCAGCAGTGATATAGCGGATGCTAGCACAGATACGCAGTATTTT

abundance: -
j_gene: TRBJ2-7
d_gene: -
v_gene: TRBV11-1
CDR3aa: CASSLSDSYEQYF
CDR3nt: TGTGCCAGCAGCTTATCGGACAGCTACGAGCAGTACTTC

abundance: -
j_gene: TRBJ2-7
d_gene: TRBD2
v_gene: TRBV7-9
CDR3aa: CASSLAGVSYEQYF
CDR3nt: TGTGCCAGCAGTCTAGCGGGAGTATCCTACGAGCAGTACTTC

abundance: few
j_gene: TRBJ1-1
d_gene: -
v_gene: TRBV28
CDR3aa: CASRTRTGRWAEAFF
CDR3nt: TGTGCCAGCAGAACCCGGACCGGGAGATGGGCTGAAGCTTTCTTT

abundance: -
j_gene: TRBJ1-2
d_gene: -
v_gene: TRBV10-3
CDR3aa: CAISESQSSGGYTF
CDR3nt: TGTGCCATCAGTGAGTCTCAATCGTCGGGGGGCTACACCTTC

abundance: -
j_gene: TRBJ2-1
d_gene: -
v_gene: TRBV6-2/TRBV6-3
CDR3aa: CASSYSRRAGGDYNEQFF
CDR3nt: TGTGCCAGCAGTTACTCGAGGCGAGCGGGTGGGGACTACAATGAGCAGTTCTTC

abundance: -
j_gene: TRBJ2-7
d_gene: TRBD2
v_gene: TRBV5-4
CDR3aa: CASSSSGTPYEQYF
CDR3nt: TGTGCCAGCAGCTCTAGCGGTACCCCCTACGAGCAGTACTTC

abundance: -
j_gene: TRBJ2-1
d_gene: TRBD2
v_gene: TRBV9
CDR3aa: CASSVATSGRVDNEQFF
CDR3nt: TGTGCCAGCAGCGTAGCGACTAGCGGGAGGGTAGACAATGAGCAGTTCTTC

abundance: -
j_gene: TRBJ2-7
d_gene: TRBD1
v_gene: TRBV4-2
CDR3aa: CASSQGAGQGESSLSYEQYF
CDR3nt: TGTGCCAGCAGCCAAGGGGCGGGACAGGGGGAGTCCTCTCTCTCCTACGAGCAGTACTTC

abundance: -
j_gene: TRBJ2-6
d_gene: -
v_gene: TRBV7-2
CDR3aa: CASSWGRTGANVLTF
CDR3nt: TGTGCCAGCAGCTGGGGCCGAACGGGGGCCAACGTCCTGACTTTC

abundance: many
j_gene: TRBJ1-5
d_gene: -
v_gene: TRBV5-6
CDR3aa: CASSLARGLNQPQHF
CDR3nt: TGTGCCAGCAGCTTGGCCAGAGGCCTCAATCAGCCCCAGCATTTT

abundance: -
j_gene: TRBJ1-3
d_gene: -
v_gene: TRBV10-1
CDR3aa: CASSPGQRGNTIYF
CDR3nt: TGCGCCAGCAGCCCTGGACAGCGAGGAAACACCATATATTTT

abundance: -
j_gene: TRBJ2-2
d_gene: -
v_gene: TRBV5-1
CDR3aa: CASSLGAQGNTGELFF
CDR3nt: TGCGCCAGCAGCTTGGGAGCTCAGGGGAACACCGGGGAGCTGTTTTTT

abundance: -
j_gene: TRBJ2-4
d_gene: TRBD2
v_gene: TRBV5-1
CDR3aa: CASSRGLADDLSKNIQYF
CDR3nt: TGCGCCAGCAGCAGGGGACTAGCGGACGATCTCTCCAAAAACATTCAGTACTTC

abundance: -
j_gene: TRBJ2-7
d_gene: -
v_gene: TRBV12-3/TRBV12-4
CDR3aa: CASSLSRGEQYF
CDR3nt: TGTGCCAGCAGTTTAAGTCGCGGCGAGCAGTACTTC

abundance: many
j_gene: TRBJ2-3
d_gene: TRBD2
v_gene: TRBV9
CDR3aa: CASSVGEGGSDTQYF
CDR3nt: TGTGCCAGCAGCGTAGGTGAGGGAGGGTCAGATACGCAGTATTTT

abundance: -
j_gene: TRBJ1-2
d_gene: -
v_gene: TRBV25-1
CDR3aa: CAAQSGLGVNYGYTF
CDR3nt: TGTGCTGCACAATCAGGACTTGGGGTTAACTATGGCTACACCTTC

abundance: -
j_gene: TRBJ2-1
d_gene: TRBD2
v_gene: TRBV9
CDR3aa: CASSDRETSGADYNEQFF
CDR3nt: TGTGCCAGCAGCGATCGCGAGACTAGCGGGGCTGACTACAATGAGCAGTTCTTC